The clone carrying this T cell receptor beta chain was found many times. These data are taken from a study of molecular identifiers for immune sequencing clone quantification. The overall study: Replicate runs used RNA from about 19,000 or 110,000 naive CD8 cells, which was split five ways into aliquots, and four of those aliquots were then sequenced.

The length of the CDR3 is 15 residues. V lost 2 bases, J lost 2 bases, and 6 bases stayed unmatched. Germline V gene sequence: CDR1 MGHRA, CDR2 YSYEKL. Using its own MiXCR run on the PCR reads, TCRdb lists one record per CDR3 protein. The table includes roughly 97,000 distinct CDR3 sequences, about 24% detected once. The sample taken for sequencing was naive CD8+ T cells from blood, with Jurkat cell RNA spiked in. Subset meaning: FACS-sorted CD8+CD4-CCR7+CD45RA+ naive T cells. J is TRBJ2-7 and V is TRBV4-1, with 7 bases lining up with TRBD2. This TCR came from a human donor in good health. Some libraries in this study had Jurkat cell RNA spiked in. The CDR3 region has the DNA TGCGCCAGCAGCCAACCACAAGGGACTACCTACGAGCAGTACTTC. This gives the protein CASSQPQGTTYEQYF.